The 9 T cell receptor beta chains presented below share a single source sample, sequenced in a study of cytomegalovirus exposure and HLA in healthy donors. PCR primers comprised 60 Vbeta and 13 Jbeta primers. Libraries were prepared by immunoSEQ multiplex PCR; TCRdb keeps only in-frame clonotypes and omits some of them. The table includes 97,000 or so clones, roughly 9.4% detected once. The sequencing input was PBMCs. Every receptor here comes from a man in his fifties or sixties in good health and CMV-seropositive.

The rearrangement joins TRBV7-6 to TRBJ2-3; unclear D gene. This CDR3 has 16 residues. Trimming removed 1 base at V and 6 bases at J, with 17 bases between. Germline values: CDR1 SGHVS, CDR2 FNYEAQ. The CDR3 DNA is TGTGCCAGCAGCTTAGATCCCGGAGCCCGAAGGGATACGCAGTATTTT. Its protein product is CASSLDPGARRDTQYF.

The chain links TRBV6-1 to TRBJ1-4; the D is unclear. The CDR3 extends over 12 amino acids. Deletions cut 6 bases from V and 8 bases from J, with 10 bases between. Looked up from germline, CDR1 is MNHNS and CDR2 is SASEGT. CDR3 region: CASRALEEKLFF. CDR3 DNA sequence: TGTGCCAGCAGGGCTTTGGAGGAAAAACTGTTTTTT.

This clone has a handful of counts. This rearrangement joins TRBV7-9 to TRBJ2-5, with D unclear. V was shortened by 3 bases and J by 5 bases, with 7 bases between the two germline ends. This CDR3 has 12 amino acids. Germline CDR1 is SEHNR and CDR2 is FQNEAQ (reference sequence). The CDR3 coding sequence is TGTGCCAGCAGCTTTTCAAGCGAGACCCAGTACTTC. As protein: CASSFSSETQYF.

This clone was seen more than once but under ten times. This chain links TRBV5-1 with TRBJ2-7, with TRBD1 matching over 7 bases. Trimming removed 4 bases from V and 0 bases from J; junction bases left unmatched: 7. Germline V gives CDR1 SGHRS, CDR2 YFSETQ. CDR3 length equals 15 residues. CDR3 amino acids: CASSPQGSGSYEQYF. DNA for the CDR3: TGCGCCAGCAGCCCACAGGGGTCGGGCTCCTACGAGCAGTACTTC.

The CDR3 loop reads CASSPLATSASEQYF. In nucleotides, the CDR3 is TGCGCCAGCAGCCCCCTCGCGACTAGCGCCTCCGAGCAGTACTTC. The chain employs TRBV5-1 and TRBJ2-7; TRBD2 matches at 8 bases. Germline CDR1 and CDR2: SGHRS and YFSETQ. The CDR3 totals 15 residues. V gave up 4 bases and J gave up 6 bases; unmatched junction bases: 12.

J is TRBJ2-1 and V is TRBV5-1; no reliable D call. With 0 bases removed from V and 3 bases from J, the gap between germline ends came to 4 bases. This CDR3 has 13 amino acids. Germline CDR1 reads SGHRS; CDR2 reads YFSETQ. Here the CDR3 reads CASSLGYYNEQFF. As DNA, the CDR3 is TGCGCCAGCAGCTTGGGTTACTACAATGAGCAGTTCTTC.

This chain uses TRBV6-6 with TRBJ2-5; D remains ambiguous. V was cut by 2 bases and J by 3 bases, with 16 bases left in between. Germline loops: CDR1 MNHNY, CDR2 SVGAGI (reference sequence). There are 16 residues in the CDR3. DNA for the CDR3: TGTGCCAGCAGTTACCCCCTTGGGCAGGTAGAAGAGACCCAGTACTTC. Residues: CASSYPLGQVEETQYF.

This sequence joins TRBV19 and TRBJ2-7, with 11 bases matching TRBD2. V lost 9 bases, J lost 1 base, and 14 bases stayed unmatched. The CDR3 has 17 amino acids. CDR1 and CDR2 from the germline V gene are LNHDA and SQIVND (reference sequence). Written as DNA, the CDR3 is TGTGCCAGCTCGAGGCTAGCGGGAGGCGTAGGATCCTACGAGCAGTACTTC. It encodes CASSRLAGGVGSYEQYF.

CDR3 DNA: TGTGCCAGTTCTCAGGGATGGGGCGTCTCTGGAAACACCATATATTTT. It translates to CASSQGWGVSGNTIYF. This rearrangement joins TRBV19 to TRBJ1-3; the D gene is possibly TRBD1 (5 bases). The CDR3 spans 16 residues. Germline V gene data show CDR1 as LNHDA and CDR2 as SQIVND (reference sequence). V lost 8 bases and J 0 bases, leaving 17 bases between the germline ends.